A selection of T cell receptor beta chains follows, all from one sample in a study of T cells after yellow fever vaccination. TCRdb reanalysed the 5' RACE reads using MiXCR and keeps one entry per CDR3 protein. The table records about 150,000 distinct CDR3 sequences, under 7% of them present only once. The sequencing used CD4+ T cells sorted from PBMCs, collected 10 days after the yellow fever booster vaccination. These receptors all come from a man aged 25-40 years who received the YFV17D yellow fever vaccine. Each CDR3 is given with its conserved first and last residue. Fields, in order: clone size, J gene, D gene, V gene, CDR3 length, CDR3 DNA, CDR3 protein. The D gene is left open where the match is weak. Size is omitted from some rows. Given values are once, few, many or a class for expanded clones.

size: many
J: TRBJ2-1
D: TRBD2
V: TRBV25-1
length: 20
DNA: TGTGCCAGCAGTGAAAGTCTTCCCGGAGGAGTAGCGGGAGTACGGAATGAGCAGTTCTTC
CDR3: CASSESLPGGVAGVRNEQFF

size: many
J: TRBJ1-5
D: TRBD1
V: TRBV7-2
length: 15
DNA: TGTGCCAGCAGCAACCACAGGGGAGGGAATCAGCCCCAGCATTTT
CDR3: CASSNHRGGNQPQHF

size: many
J: TRBJ2-2
D: .
V: TRBV20-1
length: 13
DNA: TGCAGTGCTCCGGACTTTTCTACCGGGGAGCTGTTTTTT
CDR3: CSAPDFSTGELFF

size: many
J: TRBJ2-1
D: TRBD2
V: TRBV6-1
length: 15
DNA: TGTGCCAGCAGCCCTAATAGTGCGGGAGAAAATGAGCAGTTCTTC
CDR3: CASSPNSAGENEQFF

size: many
J: TRBJ2-5
D: .
V: TRBV7-2
length: 12
DNA: TGTGCCAGCAGCTTAGCGCAAGAGACCCAGTACTTC
CDR3: CASSLAQETQYF

size: many
J: TRBJ2-3
D: TRBD2
V: TRBV5-1
length: 15
DNA: TGCGCCAGCAGCTTGGGACTAGCGGGAAGAGATACGCAGTATTTT
CDR3: CASSLGLAGRDTQYF

size: many
J: TRBJ2-7
D: .
V: TRBV7-9
length: 10
DNA: TGTGCGACGGGTGTGGGAGAGCAGTACTTC
CDR3: CATGVGEQYF

size: .
J: TRBJ1-1
D: .
V: TRBV20-1
length: 13
DNA: TGCAGTGCTAGGAGGACCCACAATTTAGAAGCTTTCTTT
CDR3: CSARRTHNLEAFF

size: many
J: TRBJ2-1
D: TRBD2
V: TRBV27
length: 19
DNA: TGTGCCAGCAGTTTATCGGTCGGGGCGGGAGGGAGCTCCTACAATGAGCAGTTCTTC
CDR3: CASSLSVGAGGSSYNEQFF

size: few
J: TRBJ2-7
D: TRBD1
V: TRBV28
length: 15
DNA: TGTGCCAGCAGTTTGCGGGACAGGGGGGGCTACGAGCAGTACTTC
CDR3: CASSLRDRGGYEQYF

size: many
J: TRBJ2-6
D: .
V: TRBV12-3/TRBV12-4
length: 15
DNA: TGTGCCAGCAGTTTAAGTGGCTCTGGGGCCAACGTCCTGACTTTC
CDR3: CASSLSGSGANVLTF

size: many
J: TRBJ2-1
D: .
V: TRBV7-9
length: 13
DNA: TGTGCCAGCAGAGCGGGCCCATACAATGAGCAGTTCTTC
CDR3: CASRAGPYNEQFF

size: many
J: TRBJ2-1
D: TRBD2
V: TRBV30
length: 15
DNA: TGTGCCTGTACCGGACTAGCGGGGACCTACAATGAGCAGTTCTTC
CDR3: CACTGLAGTYNEQFF

size: many
J: TRBJ2-7
D: TRBD2
V: TRBV4-3
length: 17
DNA: TGCGCCAGCAGCCGATCACACGGGACTAGCGGCTCCTACGAGCAGTACTTC
CDR3: CASSRSHGTSGSYEQYF

size: few
J: TRBJ2-1
D: TRBD2
V: TRBV20-1
length: 15
DNA: TGCAGTGCTACCACCGGGACTAGCGGGAATAATGAGCAGTTCTTC
CDR3: CSATTGTSGNNEQFF

size: .
J: TRBJ2-3
D: TRBD1
V: TRBV20-1
length: 15
DNA: TGCAGTGCGCCGAGGGACAGGGGGCGCGAGGATACGCAGTATTTT
CDR3: CSAPRDRGREDTQYF

size: .
J: TRBJ2-7
D: .
V: TRBV7-2
length: 16
DNA: TGTGCCAGCAGCCGCGACGGGCAGACCTCGTCCTACGAGCAGTACTTC
CDR3: CASSRDGQTSSYEQYF

size: few
J: TRBJ2-3
D: .
V: TRBV6-2/TRBV6-3
length: 13
DNA: TGTGCCAGCAGGCCTGTCCGCACAGATACGCAGTATTTT
CDR3: CASRPVRTDTQYF

size: many
J: TRBJ1-1
D: .
V: TRBV11-2
length: 13
DNA: TGTGCCAGCAGCATCACAGGGAACACTGAAGCTTTCTTT
CDR3: CASSITGNTEAFF

size: few
J: TRBJ2-2
D: .
V: TRBV5-1
length: 15
DNA: TGCGCCAGCAGCTCCTCAGGGATAGACACCGGGGAGCTGTTTTTT
CDR3: CASSSSGIDTGELFF

size: many
J: TRBJ2-1
D: .
V: TRBV5-1
length: 12
DNA: TGCGCCAGCAGTGGGTTCAACAATGAGCAGTTCTTC
CDR3: CASSGFNNEQFF

size: many
J: TRBJ2-5
D: .
V: TRBV20-1
length: 14
DNA: TGCAGTGCTTCTCTGAGCGTTCGAGGGGAGACCCAGTACTTC
CDR3: CSASLSVRGETQYF

size: many
J: TRBJ2-3
D: TRBD2
V: TRBV7-2
length: 16
DNA: TGTGCCAGCAACTTCCAAGGAGCGGGAGAGGCAGATACGCAGTATTTT
CDR3: CASNFQGAGEADTQYF

size: many
J: TRBJ2-2
D: TRBD1
V: TRBV10-3
length: 15
DNA: TGTGCCATCAGTGAACAGGGGTCGATGACCGGGGAGCTGTTTTTT
CDR3: CAISEQGSMTGELFF

size: many
J: TRBJ2-3
D: .
V: TRBV19
length: 14
DNA: TGTGCCAGTAGCCGGCGGGGTAGCACAGATACGCAGTATTTT
CDR3: CASSRRGSTDTQYF

size: .
J: TRBJ2-1
D: .
V: TRBV4-3
length: 15
DNA: TGCGCCAGCAGCCAGGAAGGTTACAACTACAATGAGCAGTTCTTC
CDR3: CASSQEGYNYNEQFF

size: many
J: TRBJ2-7
D: .
V: TRBV4-2
length: 15
DNA: TGTGCCAGCAGCCAAGTTCCGGAGACCACCTACGAGCAGTACTTC
CDR3: CASSQVPETTYEQYF

size: many
J: TRBJ2-7
D: .
V: TRBV6-5
length: 13
DNA: TGTGCCAGCAGTTTGGGAAACTCCTACGAGCAGTACTTC
CDR3: CASSLGNSYEQYF

size: few
J: TRBJ2-1
D: .
V: TRBV9
length: 15
DNA: TGTGCCAGCAGCCCGGGGGCTGTCTGGGTCAATGAGCAGTTCTTC
CDR3: CASSPGAVWVNEQFF

size: many
J: TRBJ2-2
D: TRBD2
V: TRBV11-2
length: 18
DNA: TGTGCCAGCAGCTTCGGACTAGCGGGAGGGCCTGGTACCGGGGAGCTGTTTTTT
CDR3: CASSFGLAGGPGTGELFF

size: .
J: TRBJ2-7
D: .
V: TRBV30
length: 14
DNA: TGTGCCTGGAATCCAACCGGGATTTTTTACGAGCAGTACTTC
CDR3: CAWNPTGIFYEQYF

size: many
J: TRBJ2-6
D: .
V: TRBV5-1
length: 14
DNA: TGCGCCAGCAGTCCAGGTGCCGGGGCCAACGTCCTGACTTTC
CDR3: CASSPGAGANVLTF

size: many
J: TRBJ2-3
D: TRBD2
V: TRBV3-1
length: 15
DNA: TGTGCCAGCAGTCCACTAGCGGGAGGGTTAGATACGCAGTATTTT
CDR3: CASSPLAGGLDTQYF

size: many
J: TRBJ2-7
D: TRBD2
V: TRBV29-1
length: 14
DNA: TGCAGCGTGAGGGTGACTAGCCGCCAGTCCGAGCAGTACTTC
CDR3: CSVRVTSRQSEQYF

size: .
J: TRBJ2-5
D: TRBD2
V: TRBV7-3
length: 17
DNA: TGTGCCAGCAGCTTAAAGGGGGGACTAGCGGGAGGTGAGACCCAGTACTTC
CDR3: CASSLKGGLAGGETQYF

size: many
J: TRBJ2-1
D: .
V: TRBV3-1
length: 13
DNA: TGTGCCAGCAGCCGCATCGGGGACCGTGAGCAGTTCTTC
CDR3: CASSRIGDREQFF

size: many
J: TRBJ1-1
D: .
V: TRBV7-2
length: 14
DNA: TGTGCCAGCAGCCTGACGACGGTGGTTGCTGAAGCTTTCTTT
CDR3: CASSLTTVVAEAFF

size: many
J: TRBJ2-1
D: .
V: TRBV12-3/TRBV12-4
length: 13
DNA: TGTGCCAGCAGCGTGGCCGCGCGGGGTGAGCAGTTCTTC
CDR3: CASSVAARGEQFF

size: many
J: TRBJ1-2
D: .
V: TRBV10-3
length: 14
DNA: TGTGCCATCAGGGTAGAGGCAGGCAACTATGGCTACACCTTC
CDR3: CAIRVEAGNYGYTF

size: few
J: TRBJ2-3
D: .
V: TRBV5-1
length: 16
DNA: TGCGCCAGCCCCGCGGGGCCTTCTAGATCGGCAGATACGCAGTATTTT
CDR3: CASPAGPSRSADTQYF

size: many
J: TRBJ2-3
D: .
V: TRBV28
length: 15
DNA: TGTGCCAGCAGTCTCGGTCAGGGAAACACAGATACGCAGTATTTT
CDR3: CASSLGQGNTDTQYF

size: many
J: TRBJ2-5
D: TRBD2
V: TRBV5-1
length: 14
DNA: TGCGCCAGCAGCTTGGGGACTAGTGAAGAGACCCAGTACTTC
CDR3: CASSLGTSEETQYF

size: many
J: TRBJ2-1
D: .
V: TRBV12-3/TRBV12-4
length: 15
DNA: TGTGCCAGCAGTTTCGTTAGGAACACCTACAATGAGCAGTTCTTC
CDR3: CASSFVRNTYNEQFF

size: many
J: TRBJ2-3
D: .
V: TRBV7-8
length: 15
DNA: TGTGCCAGCAGCCCCAGGGGGGACTATTTAGATACGCAGTATTTT
CDR3: CASSPRGDYLDTQYF

size: many
J: TRBJ2-1
D: .
V: TRBV7-3
length: 13
DNA: TGTGCCAGCAGCTTAAACTTGCCTGGTATACAGTTCTTC
CDR3: CASSLNLPGIQFF

size: few
J: TRBJ2-6
D: .
V: TRBV20-1
length: 14
DNA: TGCAGTGCTAGAAGCTCCTCTGGGGCCAACGTCCTGACTTTC
CDR3: CSARSSSGANVLTF

size: few
J: TRBJ2-7
D: .
V: TRBV7-2
length: 13
DNA: TGTGCCAGCAGTCAATCCTCACAATACGAGCAGTACTTC
CDR3: CASSQSSQYEQYF

size: many
J: TRBJ2-2
D: TRBD2
V: TRBV7-6
length: 18
DNA: TGTGCCAGCAGTCCGAACAATGGGCTAGCGGGAAGGACCGGGGAGCTGTTTTTT
CDR3: CASSPNNGLAGRTGELFF

size: many
J: TRBJ2-3
D: TRBD1
V: TRBV7-3
length: 13
DNA: TGTGCCAGCAGCTTAACGCGAACAGGGGAGCAGTATTTT
CDR3: CASSLTRTGEQYF

size: few
J: TRBJ2-6
D: .
V: TRBV20-1
length: 15
DNA: TGCAGTGCCCAGAGGGCATTCTCTGGGGCCAACGTCCTGACTTTC
CDR3: CSAQRAFSGANVLTF

size: many
J: TRBJ2-5
D: .
V: TRBV7-9
length: 13
DNA: TGTGCCAGCAGTCAGGGGTACGTCGAGACCCAGTACTTC
CDR3: CASSQGYVETQYF

size: few
J: TRBJ2-5
D: .
V: TRBV7-2
length: 15
DNA: TGTGCCACCATGTTTTCGAGGGGTGTTCAAGAGACCCAGTACTTC
CDR3: CATMFSRGVQETQYF